One TCR beta chain is described in this entry. The data originate from a study of blood T cell repertoires in COVID-19. In the study overall: Acute and convalescent COVID-19 samples came from the United States, Italy and Spain. PBMCs, B-cell-depleted T cells, or T cells were the source of the cDNA or gDNA that made up the material.

Source study methods: Amplification of reference gene primers provided the estimated nucleated cell counts. Repertoires were generated with immunoSEQ multiplex PCR, while TCRdb's copy carries only in-frame clones and drops some. That table gives V, J and clone size, and the DNA gave D and trimming. The data contain roughly 200,000 clones, under 90% of them singletons. The germline V gene has CDR1 SQVTM and CDR2 ANQGSEA. The CDR3 has 13 amino acids. The V end was cut by 0 bases, the J end by 8 bases, with 13 bases between. This receptor was obtained from an elderly man with acute or convalescent COVID-19. The source material was peripheral blood. The chain links TRBV29-1 to TRBJ1-2; D is perhaps TRBD1 (5 bases). CDR3 bases: TGCAGCGTTGAAGATCCTGGGGGGAGAGGCTACACCTTC. Encoded protein: CSVEDPGGRGYTF.